This T cell receptor (beta chain) was captured by sequencing in a study of Graves' ophthalmopathy and Graves' hyperthyroidism. The study, taken as a whole, reports: A 13-signature model separated ophthalmopathy from stable hyperthyroidism, 85% to 90% sensitivity, around 81% specificity.

On this clonotype: Its target is not known.

Amplification targeted the TCR beta CDR3 regions, with RNA transcripts as the source material. The first round was an RT-PCR with HTBI primers, and the second round was a multiplex PCR. One entry per CDR3 protein, called by TCRdb with MiXCR from the multiplex PCR reads. The sample has a few hundred thousand distinct CDR3 sequences; approximately 21% are singletons. Trimming pared 5 bases from V and 3 bases from J, leaving 13 bases between. CDR3 length equals 14 residues. Germline assignment: CDR1 SGHAT and CDR2 FQNNGV. Stable hyperthyroidism referred to disease that showed no ophthalmopathy within 18 months of follow-up. PBMCs stemmed from over 9.5 ml of fresh peripheral blood.

Source material: peripheral blood. The rearrangement uses TRBV11-2 and TRBJ1-2; maybe TRBD1 (5 bases). The receptor's source is a woman under 30 with stable Graves' hyperthyroidism. CDR3: CASSPDNHYYGYTF. The CDR3 coding sequence is TGTGCCAGCAGCCCGGACAACCACTACTATGGCTACACCTTC.